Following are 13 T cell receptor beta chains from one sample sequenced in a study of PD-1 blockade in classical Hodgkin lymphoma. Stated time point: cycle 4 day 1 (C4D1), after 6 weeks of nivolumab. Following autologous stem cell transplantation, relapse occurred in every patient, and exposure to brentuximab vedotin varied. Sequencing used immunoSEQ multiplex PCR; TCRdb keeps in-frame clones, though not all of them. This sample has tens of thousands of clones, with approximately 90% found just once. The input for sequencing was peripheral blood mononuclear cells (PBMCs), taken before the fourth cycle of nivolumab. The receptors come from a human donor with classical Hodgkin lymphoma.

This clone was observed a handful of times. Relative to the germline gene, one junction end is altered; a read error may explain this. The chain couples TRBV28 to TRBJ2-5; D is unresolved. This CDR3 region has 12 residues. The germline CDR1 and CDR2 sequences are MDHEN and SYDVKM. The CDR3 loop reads CAIQINSQALHF. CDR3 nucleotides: TGTGCCATTCAAATCAACTCCCAGGCACTTCACTTC.

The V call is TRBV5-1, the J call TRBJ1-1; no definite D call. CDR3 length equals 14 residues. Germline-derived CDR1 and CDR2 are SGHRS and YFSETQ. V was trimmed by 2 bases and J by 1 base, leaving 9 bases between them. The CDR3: CASSFSFQNTEAFF. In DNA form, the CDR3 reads TGCGCCAGCAGCTTTTCGTTCCAGAACACTGAAGCTTTCTTT.

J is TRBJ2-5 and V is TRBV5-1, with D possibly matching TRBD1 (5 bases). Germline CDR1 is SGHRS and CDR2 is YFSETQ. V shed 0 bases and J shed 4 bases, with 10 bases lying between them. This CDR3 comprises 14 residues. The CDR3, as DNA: TGCGCCAGCAGCTTGGTCAGGGAAGGAGAGACCCAGTACTTC. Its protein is CASSLVREGETQYF.

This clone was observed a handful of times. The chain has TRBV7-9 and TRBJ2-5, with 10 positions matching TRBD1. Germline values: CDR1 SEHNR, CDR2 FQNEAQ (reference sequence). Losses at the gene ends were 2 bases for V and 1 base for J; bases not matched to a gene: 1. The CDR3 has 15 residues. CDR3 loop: CASSLRTGGQETQYF. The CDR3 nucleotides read TGTGCCAGCAGCTTAAGGACAGGGGGCCAAGAGACCCAGTACTTC.

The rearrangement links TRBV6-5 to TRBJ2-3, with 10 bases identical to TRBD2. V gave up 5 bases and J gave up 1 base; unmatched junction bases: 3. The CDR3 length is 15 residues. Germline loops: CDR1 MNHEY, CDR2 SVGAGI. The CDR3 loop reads CASSRTSGGTDTQYF. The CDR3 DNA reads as TGTGCCAGCAGTCGTACTAGCGGGGGCACAGATACGCAGTATTTT.

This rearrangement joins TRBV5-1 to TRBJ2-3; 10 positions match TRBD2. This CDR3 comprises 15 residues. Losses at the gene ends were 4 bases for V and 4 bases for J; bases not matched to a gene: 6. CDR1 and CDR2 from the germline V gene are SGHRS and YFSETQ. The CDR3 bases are TGCGCCAGCAGCATAAGCGGGGGGGCGGCAGATACGCAGTATTTT. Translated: CASSISGGAADTQYF.

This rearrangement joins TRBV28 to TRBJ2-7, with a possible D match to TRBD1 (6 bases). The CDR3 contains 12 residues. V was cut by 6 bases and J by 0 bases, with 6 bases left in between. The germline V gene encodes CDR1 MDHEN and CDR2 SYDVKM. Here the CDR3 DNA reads TGTGCCAGCAGAGGGGGCTCCTACGAGCAGTACTTC. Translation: CASRGGSYEQYF.

CDR3 amino acids: CASSPRESSMNTEAFF. CDR3 DNA sequence: TGTGCCAGCTCACCACGTGAATCCTCCATGAACACTGAAGCTTTCTTT. The chain has TRBV18 and TRBJ1-1; no clear D. CDR3 length: 16 residues. The germline gives CDR1 KGHSH, CDR2 LQKENI. V lost 1 base and J 0 bases, leaving 12 bases between the germline ends.

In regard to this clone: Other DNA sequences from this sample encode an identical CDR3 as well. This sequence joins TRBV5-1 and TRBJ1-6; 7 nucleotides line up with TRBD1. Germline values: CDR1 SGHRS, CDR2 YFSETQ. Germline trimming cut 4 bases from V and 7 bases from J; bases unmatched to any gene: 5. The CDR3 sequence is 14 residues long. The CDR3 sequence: CASSRDSENSPLHF. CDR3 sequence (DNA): TGCGCCAGCAGCCGGGACAGCGAAAATTCACCCCTCCACTTT.

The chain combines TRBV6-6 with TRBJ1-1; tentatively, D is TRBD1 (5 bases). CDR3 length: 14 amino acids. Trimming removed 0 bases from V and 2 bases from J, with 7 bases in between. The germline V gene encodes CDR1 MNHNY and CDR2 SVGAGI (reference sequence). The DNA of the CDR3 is TGTGCCAGCAGTTACTCGGACACTAACACTGAAGCTTTCTTT. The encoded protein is CASSYSDTNTEAFF.

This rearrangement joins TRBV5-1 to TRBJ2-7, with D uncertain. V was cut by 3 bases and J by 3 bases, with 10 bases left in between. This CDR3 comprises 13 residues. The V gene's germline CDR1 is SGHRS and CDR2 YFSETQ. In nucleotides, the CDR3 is TGCGCCAGCAGCTCGTCCGAAGGCTACGAGCAGTACTTC. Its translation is CASSSSEGYEQYF.

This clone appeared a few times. The CDR3 DNA reads TGTGCCAGCAGTTACTCGGGGGCCTCGGGGTCCTACGAGCAGTACTTC. Translated: CASSYSGASGSYEQYF. The gene calls are TRBV6-6 and TRBJ2-7, with D perhaps matching TRBD1 (6 bases). Trimming shortened V by 0 bases and J by 1 base, and 13 bases separated the two germline ends. This CDR3 contains 16 residues. CDR1 is MNHNY, CDR2 SVGAGI, per germline (reference sequence).

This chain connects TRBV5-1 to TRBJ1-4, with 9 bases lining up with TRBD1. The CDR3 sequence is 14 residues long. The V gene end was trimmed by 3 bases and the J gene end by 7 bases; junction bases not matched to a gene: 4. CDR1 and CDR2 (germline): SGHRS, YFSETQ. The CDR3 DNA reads TGCGCCAGCAGCTCACAGGGGGCGAGTGAAAAACTGTTTTTT. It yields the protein CASSSQGASEKLFF.